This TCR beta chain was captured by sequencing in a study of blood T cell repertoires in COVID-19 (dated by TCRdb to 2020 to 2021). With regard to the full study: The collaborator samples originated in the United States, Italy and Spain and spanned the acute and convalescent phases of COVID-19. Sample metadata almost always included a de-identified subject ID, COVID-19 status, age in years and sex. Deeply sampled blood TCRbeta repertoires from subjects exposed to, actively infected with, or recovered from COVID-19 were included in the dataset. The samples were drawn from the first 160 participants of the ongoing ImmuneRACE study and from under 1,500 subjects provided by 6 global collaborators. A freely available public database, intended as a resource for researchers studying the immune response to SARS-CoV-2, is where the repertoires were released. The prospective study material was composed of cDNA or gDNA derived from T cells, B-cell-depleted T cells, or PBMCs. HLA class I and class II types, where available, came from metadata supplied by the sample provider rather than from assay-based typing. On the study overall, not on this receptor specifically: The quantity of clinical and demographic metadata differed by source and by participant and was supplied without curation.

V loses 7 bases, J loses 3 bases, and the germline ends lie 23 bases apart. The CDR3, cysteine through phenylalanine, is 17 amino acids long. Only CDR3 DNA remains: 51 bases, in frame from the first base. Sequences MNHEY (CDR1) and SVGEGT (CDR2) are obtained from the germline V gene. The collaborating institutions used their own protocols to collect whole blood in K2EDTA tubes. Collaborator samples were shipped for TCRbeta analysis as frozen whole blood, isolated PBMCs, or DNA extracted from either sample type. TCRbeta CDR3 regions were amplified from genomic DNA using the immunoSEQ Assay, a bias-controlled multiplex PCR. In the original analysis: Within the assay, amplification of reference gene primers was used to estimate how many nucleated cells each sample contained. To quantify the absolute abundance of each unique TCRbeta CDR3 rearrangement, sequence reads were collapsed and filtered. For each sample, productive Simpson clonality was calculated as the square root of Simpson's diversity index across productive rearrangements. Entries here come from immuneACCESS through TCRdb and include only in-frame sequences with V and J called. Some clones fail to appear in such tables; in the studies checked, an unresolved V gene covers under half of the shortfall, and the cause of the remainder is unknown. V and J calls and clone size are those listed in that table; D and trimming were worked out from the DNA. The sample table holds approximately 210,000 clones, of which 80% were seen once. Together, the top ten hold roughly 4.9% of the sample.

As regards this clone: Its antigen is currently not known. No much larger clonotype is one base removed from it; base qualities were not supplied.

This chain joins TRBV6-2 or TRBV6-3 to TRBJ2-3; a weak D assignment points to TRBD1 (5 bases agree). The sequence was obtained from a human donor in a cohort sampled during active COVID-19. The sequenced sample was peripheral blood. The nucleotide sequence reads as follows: TGTGCCAGCACCCCGACCCCGTTAGGGGTTGATACAGATACGCAGTATTTT. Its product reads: CASTPTPLGVDTDTQYF.